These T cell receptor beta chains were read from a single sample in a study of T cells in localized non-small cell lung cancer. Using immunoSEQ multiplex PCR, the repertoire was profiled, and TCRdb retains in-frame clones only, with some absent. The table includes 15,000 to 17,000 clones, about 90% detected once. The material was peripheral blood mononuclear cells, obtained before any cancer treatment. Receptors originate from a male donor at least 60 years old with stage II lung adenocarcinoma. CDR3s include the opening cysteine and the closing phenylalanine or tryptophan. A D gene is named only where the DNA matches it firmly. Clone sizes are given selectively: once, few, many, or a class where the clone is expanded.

TGTGCCAGCAGCTTAGGCGGACTGGGGGGGACTGAAGCTTTCTTT,CASSLGGLGGTEAFF,.,TRBV13,.,TRBJ1-1
TGTGCCAGCAGCCTCGCGCGCTTACTCGGGGAGACCCAGTACTTC,CASSLARLLGETQYF,.,TRBV7-9,.,TRBJ2-5
TGTGCCAGCAGCTCACAGGGTCTTGGGACAGATACGCAGTATTTT,CASSSQGLGTDTQYF,once,TRBV7-8,.,TRBJ2-3
TGCGCCAGCAGCGTGGGACAGGGCTGGGGAGCTTTCTTT,CASSVGQGWGAFF,.,TRBV5-1,TRBD1,TRBJ1-1
TGCGCCAGCAGCTCGGGACAGGTAACCTACAATGAGCAGTTCTTC,CASSSGQVTYNEQFF,.,TRBV5-1,TRBD1,TRBJ2-1
TGCGCCAGCAGCTTGGCACTAGCGGGAGTCTACGAGCAGTACTTC,CASSLALAGVYEQYF,.,TRBV5-1,TRBD2,TRBJ2-7
TGTGCCAGCTCACCCACCCAGGGACAGGGGAACACTGAAGCTTTCTTT,CASSPTQGQGNTEAFF,.,TRBV18,TRBD1,TRBJ1-1
TGTGCCAGTAGTATAACTACAGATACGCAGTATTTT,CASSITTDTQYF,.,TRBV19,.,TRBJ2-3
TGTGCCAGCTTGACTAGCTCCTCCTACGAGCAGTACTTC,CASLTSSSYEQYF,.,TRBV6-1,TRBD2,TRBJ2-7
TGTGCCAGCAGCGCGGGACAGGTGGATGAGCAGTTCTTC,CASSAGQVDEQFF,once,TRBV6-4,TRBD1,TRBJ2-1
TGTGCCACCAGTAGAGTTGACAGTGCCACCGGGGAGCTGTTTTTT,CATSRVDSATGELFF,.,TRBV15,.,TRBJ2-2
TGCGCCAGCAGTGGACGTGCCTTTCAGTTCTTC,CASSGRAFQFF,.,TRBV10-2,.,TRBJ2-1
TGTGCCAGCAGCCCCCACCTTAGCCCGTCCGGAAACACCATATATTTT,CASSPHLSPSGNTIYF,.,TRBV7-6,.,TRBJ1-3
TGTGCCAGCAGAGTCCGGGACATAACCTACAATGAGCAGTTCTTC,CASRVRDITYNEQFF,.,TRBV6-5,.,TRBJ2-1
TGTGCCAGCAGTGTTAAGGTGATTTCGGCGGCGAATCAGCCCCAGCATTTT,CASSVKVISAANQPQHF,.,TRBV28,.,TRBJ1-5
TGTGCCACCTGCCCGAGCGGAGTGGGGGAGCAGTTCTTC,CATCPSGVGEQFF,.,TRBV19,.,TRBJ2-1
TGTGCCAGCAACCGGGGGACAGGCAGCGGGAGGGCCTACGAGCAGTACTTC,CASNRGTGSGRAYEQYF,once,TRBV27,TRBD2,TRBJ2-7
TGTGCCAGCAGCTTGGAAGAGCCGCGGGGAGGAAACACCATATATTTT,CASSLEEPRGGNTIYF,few,TRBV5-5,.,TRBJ1-3
TGTGCCAGCTCCACAGGGGACGGTCAGCCCCAGCATTTT,CASSTGDGQPQHF,.,TRBV28,TRBD1,TRBJ1-5
TGTGCCAGCAGATTAGCGGGAGGGACGTTAGATACGCAGTATTTT,CASRLAGGTLDTQYF,.,TRBV28,TRBD2,TRBJ2-3
TGTGCCAGCAGTGAGGGGGGACAGGGGGTAAAACTGTTTTTT,CASSEGGQGVKLFF,.,TRBV2,TRBD1,TRBJ1-4
TGCAGCGCTAGTGGGGGCATTACTGGAAACACCATATATTTT,CSASGGITGNTIYF,.,TRBV29-1,.,TRBJ1-3
TGTGCCAGCATCCGGACAGGGGGCTCTTACGAGCAGTACTTC,CASIRTGGSYEQYF,.,TRBV6-1,TRBD1,TRBJ2-7
TGTGCCAGCAGCGTAGAACTAGCGGGTAAAAGGAGGGAGCTGTTTTTT,CASSVELAGKRRELFF,.,TRBV9,TRBD2,TRBJ2-2
TGTGCCAGCAGCTTTGGACAGGGGGCAGATACGCAGTATTTT,CASSFGQGADTQYF,.,TRBV7-9,TRBD1,TRBJ2-3
TGCGCCAGCAGCCCGGACAGGGGGCTCGGCACTGAAGCTTTCTTT,CASSPDRGLGTEAFF,.,TRBV5-1,TRBD1,TRBJ1-1
TGTGCCAGCAGCAAATACGGACAGGGCGCGAAAGGGGCCAACGTCCTGACTTTC,CASSKYGQGAKGANVLTF,.,TRBV28,TRBD1,TRBJ2-6
TGTGCCAGCAGCCATGGAGGGGACGGTTTCTTT,CASSHGGDGFF,.,TRBV14,.,TRBJ1-1
TGCGCCAGCAGCCGCGACCTGGGCTATGGCTACACCTTC,CASSRDLGYGYTF,once,TRBV5-1,.,TRBJ1-2
TGTGCCAGCAGGAATGCAGGGGGCGACCATGGCTACACCTTC,CASRNAGGDHGYTF,.,TRBV27,TRBD1,TRBJ1-2
TGTGCCACCTCCCCAGCCGAATCCTACAATGAGCAGTTCTTC,CATSPAESYNEQFF,.,TRBV10-3,.,TRBJ2-1
TGTGCCAGCGCCAGTGTTCCGAACACCGGGGAGCTGTTTTTT,CASASVPNTGELFF,.,TRBV18,.,TRBJ2-2
TGTGCCAGCACGGGGGGGACTAGCGGATATCCAGAGACCCAGTACTTC,CASTGGTSGYPETQYF,.,TRBV5-4,TRBD2,TRBJ2-5
TGTGCCAGCAGCAAACCTACCGGGTTTTCGAACTATGGCTACACCTTC,CASSKPTGFSNYGYTF,.,TRBV5-6,.,TRBJ1-2
TGTGCCAGCAGTTCGGGACTAGCGGGAGGCGAGCAGTACTTC,CASSSGLAGGEQYF,.,TRBV27,TRBD2,TRBJ2-7
TGTGCCAGCTCGGACAGCGGCGTGGATACGCAGTATTTT,CASSDSGVDTQYF,few,TRBV10-3,.,TRBJ2-3
TGTGCCAGCTCACCACCGGAAGTTAGCGGGAAGGACTACGAGCAGTACTTC,CASSPPEVSGKDYEQYF,.,TRBV18,TRBD2,TRBJ2-7
TGCGCCAGCAGTTCGATAGCGGGAGGGGTCGTCAATGAGCAGTTCTTC,CASSSIAGGVVNEQFF,.,TRBV5-1,TRBD2,TRBJ2-1
TGTGCCAGCAGCGCCCAGACAGGGGGCGCTGAAGCTTTCTTT,CASSAQTGGAEAFF,.,TRBV7-8,TRBD1,TRBJ1-1
TGTGCCAGCAGTGAAGACCCGGGGTACAACACTGAAGCTTTCTTT,CASSEDPGYNTEAFF,.,TRBV6-1,.,TRBJ1-1
TGTGCCAGCAGCGTAGTTTCAGGGGGCCTAGGAACCGGGGAGCTGTTTTTT,CASSVVSGGLGTGELFF,.,TRBV9,TRBD1,TRBJ2-2
TGTGCCAGCAGCTCTCCCGGGGGAGGGGAAAAACTGTTTTTT,CASSSPGGGEKLFF,.,TRBV5-8,.,TRBJ1-4